These 27 T cell receptor beta chains were sequenced from one sample in a study of CXCR3-negative and CXCR3-positive naive CD8 T cells. Study-wide results and caveats: When CXCR3-positive naive cells were set against CXCR3-negative naive cells, the former had more hydrophobic TRB CDR3s.

These receptors have no identified antigens. All TRB cDNA libraries came from 5' RACE performed with UMI labels. TCRdb reprocessed the 5' RACE reads, keeping one entry per CDR3 protein, no DNA. The table lists 90,000 to 150,000 distinct CDR3 sequences. The sample comprised naive CXCR3+ CD8+ T cells from blood. As to subset: CD45RO-CCR7+CD27+CD95- naive CD8+ T cells expressing CXCR3 (TNR3+). These receptors were obtained from a human donor in good health. Some clones in this sample may be carry-over from other donors' samples.

V gene TRBV10-3 combines with J gene TRBJ2-7. Germline CDR1 ENHRY, CDR2 SYGVKD. The CDR3 is 12 residues long. This chain's CDR3 is CAIRADYYEQYF.

The chain links TRBV7-2 to TRBJ1-1. This CDR3 has 15 residues. Germline CDR1 is SGHTA and CDR2 is FQGNSA. CDR3 protein: CASSLSVSPHTEAFF.

V is TRBV25-1 and J is TRBJ2-1. Per germline, CDR1 MGHDK and CDR2 SYGVNS. The CDR3 runs 13 residues. CDR3: CASSEFLGNEQFF.

The chain combines TRBV28 with TRBJ2-7; TCRdb's assignment of TRBD2 cannot be checked, as there is no DNA. Germline lookup yields CDR1 MDHEN and CDR2 SYDVKM. The CDR3 extends over 20 amino acids. CDR3 sequence reads: CASSFASSASGSRSSYEQYF.

The V gene is TRBV4-3, the J gene TRBJ2-7; TCRdb reports TRBD1, a call that lacks DNA to check it against. The CDR3 runs 15 residues. The V gene's germline CDR1 is LGHNA and CDR2 YSLEER. The CDR3 here is CASSQERAGAYEQYF.

The chain has TRBV29-1 and TRBJ2-2; TCRdb's D gene call, TRBD1, goes unchecked for lack of DNA. This CDR3 is 15 amino acids long. Germline values: CDR1 SQVTM, CDR2 ANQGSEA. The chain's CDR3 is CSVDWTGGLTGELFF.

The chain is built from TRBV15 and TRBJ2-5; no DNA is available, so the TRBD1 call from TCRdb remains unchecked. This CDR3 is 14 amino acids long. Germline V lookup: CDR1 LNHNV, CDR2 YYDKDF (reference sequence). The CDR3: CATSSYRVEETQYF.

The chain uses TRBV4-1 and TRBJ2-1. Germline V gene sequence: CDR1 MGHRA, CDR2 YSYEKL. The CDR3 sequence is 12 residues long. CDR3 sequence reads: CASSHDGDSRFF.

The genes are TRBV10-1 and TRBJ1-5. The germline V gene encodes CDR1 WNHNN and CDR2 SYGVQD (reference sequence). This CDR3 comprises 21 residues. This CDR3 is CASSEPNLIRALRPRNQPQHF.

This chain joins TRBV4-1 and TRBJ2-1; TCRdb picks TRBD1, but there is no DNA to check that call. Germline V lookup: CDR1 MGHRA, CDR2 YSYEKL. The CDR3 covers 14 residues. The CDR3 reads CASSPTQGPNELFF.

This chain uses TRBV11-2 with TRBJ2-1; TCRdb designates TRBD2, a call that cannot be tested without DNA. This CDR3 spans 16 amino acids. Germline values: CDR1 SGHAT, CDR2 FQNNGV. The CDR3 here is CASSFLTQLGYNEQFF. Supplemented by reference TRBV11-2 and TRBJ2-1, the full variable domain reads EAGVAQSPRYKIIEKRQSVAFWCNPISGHATLYWYQQILGQGPKLLIQFQNNGVVDDSQLPKDRFSAERLKGVDSTLKIQPAKLEDSAVYLCASSFLTQLGYNEQFFGPGTRLTVL.

V gene TRBV7-2 combines with J gene TRBJ2-7; as DNA is missing, the TRBD2 call by TCRdb cannot be tested. This CDR3 is 16 amino acids long. Germline V gene sequence: CDR1 SGHTA, CDR2 FQGNSA. This CDR3 is CASTSNPGLAVYEQYF. The full variable domain, rest sourced from reference TRBV7-2 and TRBJ2-7, is GAGVSQSPSNKVTEKGKDVELRCDPISGHTALYWYRQSLGQGLEFLIYFQGNSAPDKSGLPSDRFSAERTGGSVSTLTIQRTQQEDSAVYLCASTSNPGLAVYEQYFGPGTRLTVT.

The CDR3 here is CASSLGGRGVYNSPLHF. The chain employs TRBV11-2 and TRBJ1-6; TCRdb lists TRBD1, though no DNA is available to test this call. CDR1 is SGHAT, CDR2 FQNNGV, per germline. The CDR3 spans 17 residues.

The chain couples TRBV7-3 to TRBJ2-1; TCRdb outputs TRBD1, but without DNA this stays unchecked. The CDR3 totals 14 residues. Per germline, CDR1 SGHTA and CDR2 FQGTGA. CDR3 sequence: CASSQGLRNDEQFF.

The rearrangement links TRBV28 to TRBJ2-7; TCRdb gives TRBD2 as the D gene, but with no DNA this cannot be confirmed. CDR1 MDHEN and CDR2 SYDVKM come from the germline V gene. The CDR3 consists of 14 residues. The CDR3: CASSSGLETYEQYF.

This chain's CDR3 is CASSFGIGVAGRETQYF. J is TRBJ2-5 and V is TRBV28. The CDR3 has 17 amino acids. Germline CDR1 and CDR2: MDHEN and SYDVKM.

V gene TRBV4-3 combines with J gene TRBJ1-2; absent DNA, TCRdb's TRBD1 call cannot be checked. Germline assignment: CDR1 LGHNA and CDR2 YSLEER. This CDR3 has 18 residues. The chain's CDR3 is CASSQDPDRENAGYGYTF.

CDR3: CSARDWEQGATGELFF. This chain joins TRBV20-1 and TRBJ2-2; without DNA, the TCRdb call of TRBD1 cannot be checked. Germline CDR1 and CDR2: DFQATT and SNEGSKA (reference sequence). There are 16 residues in the CDR3.

The chain combines TRBV7-6 with TRBJ2-2; TCRdb's D call, TRBD1, is unchecked because there is no DNA. Germline V gene data show CDR1 as SGHVS and CDR2 as FNYEAQ. The length of the CDR3 is 17 residues. The CDR3 reads CASSLGAGTANTGELFF.

CDR3 region: CASSLGLAVNNEQFF. The chain employs TRBV7-9 and TRBJ2-1; TCRdb indicates TRBD2, and absent DNA this call remains unverified. The germline V gene encodes CDR1 SEHNR and CDR2 FQNEAQ (reference sequence). This CDR3 comprises 15 residues.

CDR3 loop: CASSSTESEAFF. The V gene is TRBV7-9, the J gene TRBJ1-1; the D call of TRBD1 rests on TCRdb alone, since no DNA is present to check it. The CDR3 sequence is 12 residues long. CDR1 SEHNR and CDR2 FQNEAQ come from the germline V gene (reference sequence).

V and J are TRBV11-2 and TRBJ2-2; TCRdb names TRBD2, which stays unverified in the absence of DNA. CDR1 and CDR2 from the germline V gene are SGHAT and FQNNGV. The CDR3 loop spans 17 amino acids. Here the CDR3 reads CASSLGFGTREVGELFF.

The chain links TRBV21-1 to TRBJ2-2; TCRdb's assignment of TRBD1 cannot be checked, as there is no DNA. TRBV21-1 is a pseudogene locus. The CDR3 has 16 amino acids. The CDR3 loop reads CASSKCQGRRTAELFF.

The V and J genes are TRBV28 and TRBJ2-7; TCRdb designates TRBD1, a call that cannot be tested without DNA. CDR3 length: 16 amino acids. The V gene's germline CDR1 is MDHEN and CDR2 SYDVKM. The CDR3 loop is CASSLLGTRGDGEQYF.

V usage is TRBV6-6 and J usage is TRBJ2-5. Germline assignment: CDR1 MNHNY and CDR2 SVGAGI (reference sequence). The CDR3 loop spans 13 amino acids. This chain's CDR3 is CASSYSRRETQYF.

V gene TRBV7-9 combines with J gene TRBJ2-7. In germline, CDR1 is SEHNR, CDR2 FQNEAQ (reference sequence). There are 17 residues in the CDR3. The CDR3 spells CASSLTVSGQGTYEQYF.

The rearrangement joins TRBV28 to TRBJ2-7; the TCRdb D gene call, TRBD1, has no DNA to confirm it. Germline V gene sequence: CDR1 MDHEN, CDR2 SYDVKM. CDR3 length: 14 amino acids. The CDR3 reads CASSFGQVIHEQYF.